These T cell receptor beta chains were read from a single sample in a study of cytotoxic CD8 clonotypes in ibrutinib-treated CLL. Profiled with immunoSEQ multiplex PCR; TCRdb holds only in-frame clones, not every one. The sample includes some 140,000 clones, approximately 90% seen only once; the top ten take under 14%. The starting material was PBMCs, obtained after 12 months of ibrutinib treatment. These receptor sequences come from a human donor with chronic lymphocytic leukemia. CDR3s include the opening cysteine and the closing phenylalanine or tryptophan. The D gene is left open where the match is weak. Size values are once, few and many counts, or a class for expanded clones, and some rows have none.

cdr3_aa: CASSQDGVAGELFF
cdr3_nt: TGTGCCAGCAGCCAAGATGGGGTGGCCGGGGAGCTGTTTTTT
j_call: TRBJ2-2
v_call: TRBV4-2
d_call: NA
clone_size: NA

cdr3_aa: CASSSAIAKSITDTQYF
cdr3_nt: TGTGCCAGCAGTTCGGCGATAGCGAAAAGTATCACAGATACGCAGTATTTT
j_call: TRBJ2-3
v_call: TRBV2
d_call: NA
clone_size: NA

cdr3_aa: CARSLLRGNTIYF
cdr3_nt: TGTGCCAGAAGCTTGTTACGCGGAAACACCATATATTTT
j_call: TRBJ1-3
v_call: TRBV5-3
d_call: NA
clone_size: NA

cdr3_aa: CSARSGGLEKLFF
cdr3_nt: TGCAGCGCCCGGTCTGGGGGTTTAGAAAAACTGTTTTTT
j_call: TRBJ1-4
v_call: TRBV29-1
d_call: NA
clone_size: NA

cdr3_aa: CASSFKGVSSYEQYF
cdr3_nt: TGTGCCAGCAGCTTTAAGGGGGTCAGCTCCTACGAGCAGTACTTC
j_call: TRBJ2-7
v_call: TRBV7-2
d_call: NA
clone_size: NA

cdr3_aa: CASRGTGEGEKLFF
cdr3_nt: TGTGCCAGTAGGGGGACAGGGGAGGGTGAAAAACTGTTTTTT
j_call: TRBJ1-4
v_call: TRBV6-5
d_call: TRBD1
clone_size: NA

cdr3_aa: CASSSIDRIAYEQYF
cdr3_nt: TGTGCCAGCAGTTCGATCGACCGGATAGCTTACGAGCAGTACTTC
j_call: TRBJ2-7
v_call: TRBV27
d_call: NA
clone_size: NA

cdr3_aa: CASSLNGNEQFF
cdr3_nt: TGTGCCAGCAGTTTGAACGGCAATGAGCAGTTCTTC
j_call: TRBJ2-1
v_call: TRBV27
d_call: NA
clone_size: once

cdr3_aa: CASSDDDRVFTGELFF
cdr3_nt: TGTGCCAGCAGCGACGACGACAGGGTGTTCACCGGGGAGCTGTTTTTT
j_call: TRBJ2-2
v_call: TRBV5-4
d_call: TRBD1
clone_size: NA

cdr3_aa: CSARRAGEQYF
cdr3_nt: TGCAGTGCTAGGAGGGCCGGCGAGCAGTACTTC
j_call: TRBJ2-7
v_call: TRBV20-1
d_call: NA
clone_size: NA

cdr3_aa: CASSKDHCKSARPYNEQFAGEQFF
cdr3_nt: TGTGCCAGCAGCAAAGATCACTGTAAGAGTGCGCGTCCCTACAATGAGCAGTTCGCGGGTGAGCAGTTCTTC
j_call: TRBJ2-1
v_call: TRBV21-1
d_call: NA
clone_size: NA

cdr3_aa: CASSLPQGNEKLFF
cdr3_nt: TGTGCCAGCAGTTTGCCCCAGGGTAATGAAAAACTGTTTTTT
j_call: TRBJ1-4
v_call: TRBV28
d_call: NA
clone_size: once